The 20 T cell receptor beta chains below were found in one sample sequenced in a study of cytomegalovirus exposure and HLA in healthy donors. Vbeta (60) and Jbeta (13) primers were used in the PCR. TCRdb's copy holds only in-frame clones and misses some; the assay was immunoSEQ multiplex PCR. This table holds roughly 110,000 clones, roughly three quarters found once. Sequencing was performed on PBMCs. The receptors shown here come from a woman younger than 30 in good health and CMV-seropositive.

The chain couples TRBV10-3 to TRBJ2-7, with 12 bases identical to TRBD1. CDR1 and CDR2 from the germline V gene are ENHRY and SYGVKD. There are 14 residues in the CDR3. V lost 8 bases and J lost 7; bases outside the gene matches: 9. CDR3 bases: TGTGCCATCGGGAAGGGACAGGGGGCGGGTGAGCAGTACTTC. It is translated as CAIGKGQGAGEQYF.

The chain couples TRBV20-1 to TRBJ2-1; 7 bases are shared with TRBD1. Looked up from germline, CDR1 is DFQATT and CDR2 is SNEGSKA (reference sequence). The CDR3 contains 11 residues. CDR3 in amino acids: CSGQDYNEQFF. The CDR3 DNA sequence: TGCAGCGGACAGGATTACAATGAGCAGTTCTTC.

As for this clone: Germline is not matched at one junction end, which may reflect a read error. The V and J genes are TRBV7-9 and TRBJ1-1, with D possibly matching TRBD1 (6 bases). This CDR3 contains 16 residues. CDR1 SEHNR and CDR2 FQNEAQ come from the germline V gene (reference sequence). CDR3 DNA: TGTTCCAGCAGCCCCGGGACAAGCTTCATGAACACTGAAGCTTTCTTT. Its protein product is CSSSPGTSFMNTEAFF.

The J gene is TRBJ1-1, the V gene TRBV5-1; 7 bases align to TRBD1. The CDR3 sequence is 16 residues long. CDR1 SGHRS and CDR2 YFSETQ come from the germline V gene. The V gene end was trimmed by 0 bases and the J gene end by 6 bases; junction bases not matched to a gene: 11. CDR3 loop: CASSLAPQGWDAEAFF. CDR3 nucleotide sequence: TGCGCCAGCAGCTTGGCTCCACAGGGGTGGGACGCTGAAGCTTTCTTT.

This chain connects TRBV5-1 to TRBJ2-2, with 8 bases identical to TRBD2. Germline CDR1 is SGHRS and CDR2 is YFSETQ. Trimming at V came to 0 bases and at J to 1 base, leaving 8 bases not matched to a gene. The CDR3 length is 18 residues. The CDR3 nucleotides read TGCGCCAGCAGCTTGGTTAGCGGGATTCCACTGAACACCGGGGAGCTGTTTTTT. Its protein is CASSLVSGIPLNTGELFF.

This rearrangement joins TRBV15 to TRBJ2-1, with 9 bases lining up with TRBD1. Germline trimming cut 1 base from V and 6 bases from J; bases unmatched to any gene: 7. Germline V gene sequence: CDR1 LNHNV, CDR2 YYDKDF (reference sequence). The CDR3 is made up of 16 amino acids. The CDR3 reads CATSRGGQGLGNEQFF. Here the CDR3 DNA reads TGTGCCACCAGCAGAGGGGGACAGGGACTGGGCAATGAGCAGTTCTTC.

The V call is TRBV9, the J call TRBJ1-4; 8 bases map to TRBD1. Germline CDR1 reads SGDLS; CDR2 reads YYNGEE. Trimming took 4 bases from V and 8 from J; bases not matched to a gene: 10. The CDR3 contains 15 residues. The CDR3 reads CASSPTGGRWEKLFF. Here the CDR3 DNA reads TGTGCCAGCAGCCCCACAGGGGGACGGTGGGAAAAACTGTTTTTT.

V is TRBV2 and J is TRBJ2-7; D is possibly TRBD2 (5 bases). In germline, CDR1 is SNHLY, CDR2 FYNNEI. The CDR3 sequence is 16 residues long. V lost 7 bases to trimming and J lost 3 bases, with 22 bases between them. The CDR3 loop is CASNDHPSGSYYEQYF. CDR3 DNA: TGTGCCAGCAACGATCACCCGTCGGGGTCATACTACGAGCAGTACTTC.

The rearrangement links TRBV11-2 to TRBJ2-3; D gene ambiguous. The CDR3 has 13 amino acids. Germline CDR1 and CDR2: SGHAT and FQNNGV. Trimming left V 4 bases short and J 6 bases short, with 11 bases between. DNA for the CDR3: TGTGCCAGCAGCTCGTCAGGATACGATACGCAGTATTTT. Protein product: CASSSSGYDTQYF. The full variable domain, its missing parts supplied by reference TRBV11-2 and TRBJ2-3, is EAGVAQSPRYKIIEKRQSVAFWCNPISGHATLYWYQQILGQGPKLLIQFQNNGVVDDSQLPKDRFSAERLKGVDSTLKIQPAKLEDSAVYLCASSSSGYDTQYFGPGTRLTVL.

The chain recombines TRBV5-4 with TRBJ2-6, with D maybe TRBD1 (5 bases). Trimming cost V 0 bases and J 19 bases, with 11 bases left between them. The length of the CDR3 is 11 residues. The germline gives CDR1 SGHNT, CDR2 YYREEE (reference sequence). The CDR3 here is CASSLDRQGTF. The CDR3, as DNA: TGTGCCAGCAGCTTGGATAGGCAGGGCACTTTC.

J is TRBJ2-5 and V is TRBV7-2; maybe TRBD1 (5 bases). V was pared by 2 bases and J by 6 bases, with 10 bases between. Germline-derived CDR1 and CDR2 are SGHTA and FQGNSA. This CDR3 spans 13 amino acids. The CDR3 DNA sequence: TGTGCCAGCAGCTTAAGGCCAGGGAAGACCCAGTACTTC. It encodes CASSLRPGKTQYF.

The chain has TRBV5-1 and TRBJ1-4; tentative D call: TRBD1 (5 bases). V gave up 0 bases and J gave up 2 bases, with 11 bases separating them. Germline V gene lookup returns CDR1 SGHRS and CDR2 YFSETQ. CDR3 length equals 16 residues. The CDR3, as DNA: TGCGCCAGCAGCTTGGTGTCTGGGGCTACTAATGAAAAACTGTTTTTT. Its translation is CASSLVSGATNEKLFF. Combining the CDR3 with reference TRBV5-1 and TRBJ1-4 gives the whole variable domain KAGVTQTPRYLIKTRGQQVTLSCSPISGHRSVSWYQQTPGQGLQFLFEYFSETQRNKGNFPGRFSGRQFSNSRSEMNVSTLELGDSALYLCASSLVSGATNEKLFFGSGTQLSVL.

The V and J genes are TRBV7-8 and TRBJ1-2; tentatively, D is TRBD1 (5 bases). This CDR3 has 15 residues. With 4 bases removed from V and 4 bases from J, the gap between germline ends came to 16 bases. The germline CDR1 and CDR2 sequences are SGHVS and FQNEAQ. CDR3 nucleotide sequence: TGTGCCAGCAGCTCTACAGGTGCATCCCTCTATGGCTACACCTTC. This encodes CASSSTGASLYGYTF.

The rearrangement links TRBV4-1 to TRBJ2-3, with 10 bases identical to TRBD2. The CDR3 totals 16 residues. CDR1 MGHRA and CDR2 YSYEKL come from the germline V gene. With 0 bases clipped from V and 9 bases from J, the junction kept 9 bases outside the gene matches. Here the CDR3 reads CASSQDTAGGRQTQYF. The CDR3 coding sequence is TGCGCCAGCAGCCAAGATACAGCGGGAGGGCGGCAGACGCAGTATTTT.

V usage is TRBV7-2 and J usage is TRBJ2-7; 9 nucleotides agree with TRBD1. Germline CDR1 reads SGHTA; CDR2 reads FQGNSA. The length of the CDR3 is 16 residues. The ends lost 6 bases at V and 6 bases at J; junction bases unmatched: 15. The CDR3 here is CASSRAPGTGRGEQYF. The CDR3 nucleotides read TGTGCCAGCAGTAGGGCCCCCGGGACAGGGAGGGGCGAGCAGTACTTC.

This clone was seen a single time. The chain carries TRBV15 and TRBJ2-1, with 10 bases lining up with TRBD2. V shed 3 bases and J 4 bases; nucleotides not matched to a gene: 9. From germline, CDR1 is LNHNV and CDR2 YYDKDF (reference sequence). This CDR3 is built from 17 residues. CDR3 in DNA: TGTGCCACCAGCAGTATGGGAGCGGGAGGGATATACAATGAGCAGTTCTTC. Translated, it gives CATSSMGAGGIYNEQFF.

The rearrangement uses TRBV6-5 and TRBJ2-7; tentatively, D is TRBD1 (6 bases). The V gene lost 8 bases and the J gene lost 1 base, with 15 bases spanning the gap. This CDR3 region has 14 residues. Germline loops: CDR1 MNHEY, CDR2 SVGAGI. CDR3 sequence: CASGPRTVSYEQYF. The CDR3 DNA is TGTGCCAGCGGGCCTCGGACAGTTTCCTACGAGCAGTACTTC.

The chain recombines TRBV9 with TRBJ1-2; D is unclear. Germline V lookup: CDR1 SGDLS, CDR2 YYNGEE. Trimming took off 0 bases at V and 4 bases at J, with 10 bases between the two ends. This CDR3 is 14 amino acids long. CDR3 loop: CASSVVGGPYGYTF. DNA of the CDR3: TGTGCCAGCAGCGTAGTTGGAGGCCCCTATGGCTACACCTTC.

The rearrangement joins TRBV4-2 to TRBJ2-7; D unclear. V lost 0 bases and J 2 bases, leaving 11 bases between the germline ends. The germline V gene has CDR1 LGHNA and CDR2 YNFKEQ. This CDR3 contains 15 residues. The CDR3 nucleotides read TGTGCCAGCAGCCAAGACTCGCGGCCGACCTACGAGCAGTACTTC. Translating it yields CASSQDSRPTYEQYF.

This clone has a single count. The genes are TRBV27 and TRBJ2-1, with TRBD1 matching 11 bases. The length of the CDR3 is 15 residues. Per the germline V gene, CDR1 is MNHEY and CDR2 is SMNVEV (reference sequence). V lost 6 bases, J lost 3 bases, and 4 bases stayed unmatched. Here the CDR3 reads CASRWGTGGYNEQFF. CDR3 DNA: TGTGCCAGCAGGTGGGGGACAGGGGGCTACAATGAGCAGTTCTTC.